This TCR beta chain was sequenced during a study of CD8+ T cells in alopecia areata. The overall study: A 6-month off-drug phase came after tofacitinib, which had lasted 6 to 18 months. Study observations and caveats: Expanded CD8+ clones among the top 100, and scalp clonality, were significantly decreased by tofacitinib.

This clone was found a few times. As yet, its antigen is unknown. Treatment specified: oral pan-JAK inhibitor, 5-10 mg twice daily. It was from alopecia areata patients that lesional scalp punch biopsies and peripheral blood were collected. Once RNA had been extracted, it was reverse transcribed into cDNA to act as the sequencing template. The table came from immunoSEQ multiplex PCR; TCRdb's copy has only in-frame clones and leaves some out. The sample has about 90,000 clones, roughly 46% seen once. The receptor was derived from a human donor with alopecia areata. The sequencing here drew on CD8+ T cells sorted from blood, taken at week 24, from a patient treated with tofacitinib.

CDR3: CASSSLGGRAADTQYF. The CDR3, as DNA: TGTGCCAGCAGCTCACTCGGTGGGAGGGCAGCAGATACGCAGTATTTT. The genes are TRBV13 and TRBJ2-3, with 7 nucleotides matching TRBD2. The CDR3 consists of 16 residues. CDR1 is PRHDT, CDR2 FYEKMQ, per germline (reference sequence). After removal of 4 bases from V and 4 bases from J, the junction contained 11 bases not matched to a gene.